This entry lists 22 T cell receptor beta chains sequenced from one sample in a study of post-analysis software for immune sequencing data. Built from TCR beta cDNA, the libraries had unique molecular identifiers in them. TCRdb re-derived calls from the PCR reads in MiXCR, one entry per CDR3 protein. The sample has 750,000 to 900,000 distinct CDR3 sequences, about 45% seen once. Findings and limits, study-wide: Among roughly 5 TRBV segments more frequent in patients than controls were TRBV5-6, TRBV5-1 and TRBV20-1.

Their specific antigens are unknown. The material sequenced was blood. The source is a girl aged 5-17 years with multiple sclerosis.

This clonotype is a singleton in its sample. This chain links TRBV7-3 with TRBJ2-1, with 9 bases that match TRBD2. Unmatched junction bases numbered 9, after V lost 4 bases and J lost 5 bases. Germline CDR1 SGHTA, CDR2 FQGTGA. This CDR3 has 16 amino acids. CDR3 loop: CASSSNLAGSDNEQFF. In nucleotides, the CDR3 is TGTGCCAGCAGCTCGAACCTAGCGGGAAGTGACAATGAGCAGTTCTTC.

This clonotype was detected only a few times. In nucleotides, the CDR3 is TGCAGTGCTAGAGATTTTCTGATGGGAAACACTGAAGCTTTCTTT. Translating gives CSARDFLMGNTEAFF. J is TRBJ1-1 and V is TRBV20-1; D remains ambiguous. CDR3 length: 15 amino acids. V was clipped by 0 bases and J by 2 bases, with 13 bases between them. Germline V gives CDR1 DFQATT, CDR2 SNEGSKA (reference sequence).

The V call is TRBV5-1, the J call TRBJ2-7; a possible D gene is TRBD2 (6 bases). Trimming stripped 3 bases from V and 0 bases from J, with 13 bases between. The CDR3 extends over 15 amino acids. Per the germline V gene, CDR1 is SGHRS and CDR2 is YFSETQ. The CDR3 region is CASSSSDGSSYEQYF. Written as DNA, the CDR3 is TGCGCCAGCAGCTCCTCGGACGGGAGCTCCTACGAGCAGTACTTC.

The table lists this clonotype with a count of one. The rearrangement joins TRBV9 to TRBJ2-7; D possibly corresponds to TRBD1 (6 bases). Germline CDR1 SGDLS, CDR2 YYNGEE. The CDR3 length is 15 residues. V was cut by 0 bases and J by 2 bases, with 12 bases left in between. For the CDR3, the DNA is TGTGCCAGCAGCGTAGCAGGGGCGCCAACCTACGAGCAGTACTTC. This gives the protein CASSVAGAPTYEQYF.

The rearrangement uses TRBV27 and TRBJ2-7, with 9 bases that match TRBD1. Germline assignment: CDR1 MNHEY and CDR2 SMNVEV (reference sequence). The CDR3 contains 15 residues. The V and J ends lost 3 bases and 3 bases, in that order; junction bases with no gene match: 6. CDR3 sequence reads: CASSLGQGVGYEQYF. CDR3 DNA: TGTGCCAGCAGTTTGGGACAGGGAGTGGGCTACGAGCAGTACTTC.

The chain employs TRBV5-1 and TRBJ2-3; D remains unclear. The CDR3 runs to 14 residues. Trimming removed 0 bases from V and 8 bases from J, with 13 bases in between. The germline V gene has CDR1 SGHRS and CDR2 YFSETQ. The CDR3 protein is CASSLEALVATQYF. As DNA, the CDR3 is TGCGCCAGCAGCTTGGAGGCACTGGTGGCTACGCAGTATTTT.

Comment on this clonotype: Possible read error: a much larger clone is one base away. This sequence joins TRBV12-3 or TRBV12-4 and TRBJ1-1; the D is unclear. The V gene lost 3 bases and the J gene lost 1 base, with 6 bases spanning the gap. This CDR3 has 13 residues. For the CDR3, the DNA is TGTGCCAGCAGTTTGGAGTGGAACACTGAAGCTTTCTTT. Translating it yields CASSLEWNTEAFF.

The chain joins TRBV10-3 to TRBJ2-2; D is perhaps TRBD2 (6 bases). Trimming cost V 8 bases and J 10 bases, with 20 bases left between them. The CDR3 has 14 residues. Germline values: CDR1 ENHRY, CDR2 SYGVKD. The CDR3 DNA sequence: TGTGCCATCGGCCCAAGCGGGCCCCTTACGGAGCTGTTTTTT. Translation: CAIGPSGPLTELFF.

This chain joins TRBV19 and TRBJ2-7; TRBD1 agrees at 9 bases. Looked up from germline, CDR1 is LNHDA and CDR2 is SQIVND (reference sequence). V lost 0 bases and J lost 1; bases outside the gene matches: 7. The CDR3 totals 17 residues. The CDR3 sequence: CASSIDGLGTGSYEQYF. DNA for the CDR3: TGTGCCAGTAGTATAGATGGCCTGGGGACAGGGTCCTACGAGCAGTACTTC.

Only a few counts were recorded for this clonotype. The CDR3 reads CASSAGEIYEQYF. The CDR3 DNA reads as TGTGCCAGCAGCGCAGGGGAGATCTACGAGCAGTACTTC. The chain links TRBV12-3 or TRBV12-4 to TRBJ2-7; tentatively, D is TRBD1 (6 bases). The V and J ends lost 6 bases and 3 bases respectively, with 12 bases between them. CDR3 length: 13 residues.

This clonotype was picked up a small number of times. The chain links TRBV2 to TRBJ2-1; 7 nucleotides line up with TRBD2. Germline V CDR1 and CDR2: SNHLY, FYNNEI. J was trimmed by 8 bases and V by 4 bases; bases with no gene match: 11. This CDR3 has 15 amino acids. The CDR3 sequence: CASSGRAGWMDEQFF. For the CDR3, the DNA is TGTGCCAGCAGTGGGCGAGCGGGATGGATGGATGAGCAGTTCTTC.

This clonotype was seen ten or more times. This rearrangement joins TRBV4-3 to TRBJ2-7; D perhaps matches TRBD2 (5 bases). CDR3 length equals 16 residues. The germline V gene has CDR1 LGHNA and CDR2 YSLEER. Trimming stripped 0 bases from V and 2 bases from J, with 14 bases between. CDR3 amino acids: CASSQEAYGIPYEQYF. CDR3 bases: TGCGCCAGCAGCCAAGAGGCTTACGGGATCCCCTACGAGCAGTACTTC.

V and J are TRBV5-1 and TRBJ2-7, with TRBD2 matching over 14 bases. Germline V gives CDR1 SGHRS, CDR2 YFSETQ. V lost 4 bases and J lost 6; bases outside the gene matches: 9. The CDR3 totals 16 residues. The CDR3 coding sequence is TGCGCCAGCAGCCAGGGACTAGCGGGAGCCATATCCGAGCAGTACTTC. Protein product: CASSQGLAGAISEQYF.

About this clonotype itself: This CDR3 is missing its conserved last phenylalanine or tryptophan, likely due to a read error. J is TRBJ2-5 and V is TRBV28; D possibly matches TRBD1 or TRBD2 (5 bases each). CDR1 and CDR2 from the germline V gene are MDHEN and SYDVKM. V lost 7 bases and J 2 bases, leaving 14 bases between the germline ends. There are 14 residues in the CDR3. CDR3 loop: CASTPRGAQETQYY. The CDR3 region has the DNA TGTGCCAGCACCCCGAGAGGGGCTCAAGAGACCCAGTACTAC.

V is TRBV24-1 and J is TRBJ2-2; D is unresolved. Trimming cost V 5 bases and J 9 bases, with 6 bases left between them. The CDR3 consists of 11 residues. Germline lookup yields CDR1 KGHDR and CDR2 SFDVKD. This chain's CDR3 is CATSVGRELFF. In nucleotides, the CDR3 is TGTGCCACCAGTGTGGGGAGGGAGCTGTTTTTT.

The V gene is TRBV2, the J gene TRBJ1-1, with 11 positions matching TRBD1. Germline CDR1 and CDR2: SNHLY and FYNNEI. V gave up 8 bases and J gave up 4 bases; unmatched junction bases: 0. This CDR3 spans 12 amino acids. CDR3 protein: CASGTGGTEAFF. The DNA for the CDR3 is TGTGCCAGCGGGACAGGGGGCACTGAAGCTTTCTTT.

The CDR3, as DNA: TGTGCCAGCAGCTACCTAGCGGGAGCATTGAATGAGCAGTTCTTC. This sequence encodes CASSYLAGALNEQFF. The V call is TRBV7-2, the J call TRBJ2-1, with 10 bases identical to TRBD2. The ends lost 4 bases at V and 7 bases at J; junction bases unmatched: 7. CDR1 is SGHTA and CDR2 is FQGNSA in the germline V gene. The CDR3 loop spans 15 amino acids.

The chain has TRBV6-6 and TRBJ2-3, with TRBD2 identical over 13 bases. With V trimmed by 6 bases and J by 4 bases, 7 bases remained unmatched. Germline CDR1 reads MNHNY; CDR2 reads SVGAGI (reference sequence). CDR3 length: 16 residues. The CDR3 loop reads CASRPLAGGPSDTQYF. CDR3 DNA sequence: TGTGCCAGCAGACCACTAGCGGGAGGGCCCTCAGATACGCAGTATTTT.

This clonotype was observed once. V and J are TRBV7-3 and TRBJ2-5, with 12 bases fitting TRBD1. This CDR3 is 16 amino acids long. J gave up 4 bases and V 2 bases, and 5 bases lay outside the gene matches. Germline CDR1 reads SGHTA; CDR2 reads FQGTGA. The CDR3 is CASSLWGTGGRETQYF. CDR3 sequence (DNA): TGTGCCAGCAGCTTATGGGGGACAGGGGGCAGAGAGACCCAGTACTTC.

A few counts support this clonotype. The J gene is TRBJ2-3, the V gene TRBV12-3 or TRBV12-4; 7 bases are shared with TRBD1. The trim removed 6 bases at V and 7 bases at J, leaving 10 bases unmatched. This CDR3 region has 14 residues. CDR3 nucleotide sequence: TGTGCCAGCAGCAACCGGGACAGAGCAAATACGCAGTATTTT. It encodes CASSNRDRANTQYF.

This clonotype was observed a handful of times. The chain uses TRBV27 and TRBJ1-1, with D possibly being TRBD1 (5 bases). Germline V gene lookup returns CDR1 MNHEY and CDR2 SMNVEV (reference sequence). The CDR3 is 15 residues long. V was cut by 8 bases and J by 2 bases, with 18 bases left in between. The CDR3 DNA reads as TGTGCCAGCCACAAGGGGACGGCATATAACACTGAAGCTTTCTTT. Protein product: CASHKGTAYNTEAFF.

The sample holds a few counts of this clonotype. J is TRBJ2-3 and V is TRBV4-1; 7 nucleotides match TRBD1. This CDR3 region has 13 residues. The ends lost 1 base at V and 6 bases at J; junction bases unmatched: 1. The germline gives CDR1 MGHRA, CDR2 YSYEKL. CDR3 region: CASSQGRGDTQYF. In DNA form, the CDR3 reads TGCGCCAGCAGCCAAGGCAGGGGGGATACGCAGTATTTT.